This is a list of T cell receptor beta chains from one sample in a study of spatial heterogeneity in lung cancer. TCRdb reprocessed the 5' RACE reads with MiXCR, giving one entry per CDR3 protein. The sample has under 20,000 distinct CDR3 sequences; approximately 18% are singletons. The sequences come from PBMCs, collected at surgery. The receptor set was obtained from a male donor with early-stage non-small cell lung cancer. CDR3s include the opening cysteine and the closing phenylalanine or tryptophan. Fields, in order: CDR3 length, D gene, clone size, J gene, V gene, CDR3 protein, CDR3 DNA. The D gene is left open where the match is weak. For some rows the clone size is stated as once, few or many, or as a class when expanded; others skip it.

18	NA	NA	TRBJ2-2	TRBV7-8	CASSLARSWGQRSGELFF	TGTGCCAGCAGCTTAGCGCGATCATGGGGGCAACGGTCCGGGGAGCTGTTTTTT
18	NA	NA	TRBJ2-1	TRBV9	CASSVRGGGADSFGEQFF	TGTGCCAGCAGCGTACGAGGAGGGGGGGCCGATTCCTTTGGTGAGCAGTTCTTC
12	TRBD1	medium-sized	TRBJ1-1	TRBV5-1	CASSLGQAEAFF	TGCGCCAGCAGCCTTGGACAGGCTGAAGCTTTCTTT
17	NA	few	TRBJ2-3	TRBV4-2	CASSQDHYGVFTDTQYF	TGTGCCAGCAGCCAAGATCATTATGGTGTTTTCACAGATACGCAGTATTTT
13	NA	NA	TRBJ2-7	TRBV6-4	CASSPGLGGEQYF	TGTGCCAGCAGCCCGGGTCTCGGCGGCGAGCAGTACTTC
15	NA	medium-sized	TRBJ1-1	TRBV20-1	CSARDYRTGNTEAFF	TGCAGTGCTAGAGATTATCGTACTGGAAACACTGAAGCTTTCTTT
15	NA	medium-sized	TRBJ1-5	TRBV19	CASSIGADYYQPQHF	TGTGCCAGTAGTATAGGGGCAGACTATTATCAGCCCCAGCATTTT
20	TRBD2	medium-sized	TRBJ2-1	TRBV5-4	CASSLDGLADYLIVLNEQFF	TGTGCCAGCAGCTTGGATGGGCTAGCGGACTACCTTATCGTTTTGAATGAGCAGTTCTTC
13	NA	few	TRBJ1-1	TRBV3-1	CASSQYREAEAFF	TGTGCCAGCAGCCAGTACAGGGAAGCGGAAGCTTTCTTT
18	TRBD1	NA	TRBJ2-5	TRBV23-1	CASNLLSGGRGYQETQYF	TGCGCCAGCAACCTACTCTCTGGGGGCAGGGGGTACCAAGAGACCCAGTACTTC
12	NA	NA	TRBJ2-2	TRBV29-1	CSVGRDGGELFF	TGCAGCGTTGGCCGAGATGGCGGGGAGCTGTTTTTT
14	NA	NA	TRBJ2-3	TRBV27	CASSPQANWDTQYF	TGTGCCAGCAGTCCCCAGGCCAATTGGGATACGCAGTATTTT
15	NA	many	TRBJ2-4	TRBV12-3/TRBV12-4	CASSPLRNTENIQYF	TGTGCCAGCAGTCCCCTCCGTAACACCGAAAACATTCAGTACTTC
14	NA	many	TRBJ1-1	TRBV9	CASSVVDGPTEAFF	TGTGCCAGCAGCGTAGTGGACGGGCCCACTGAAGCTTTCTTT
13	NA	NA	TRBJ2-2	TRBV12-3/TRBV12-4	CASSSVNTGELFF	TGTGCCAGCAGCTCCGTGAACACCGGGGAGCTGTTTTTT
13	NA	NA	TRBJ1-2	TRBV25-1	CASSPGTQYGYTF	TGTGCCAGCAGCCCCGGGACCCAATATGGCTACACCTTC
15	TRBD2	many	TRBJ2-7	TRBV14	CASSTSGESSYEQYF	TGTGCCAGCAGCACTAGCGGGGAGAGCTCCTACGAGCAGTACTTC
15	TRBD1	many	TRBJ1-5	TRBV5-1	CASSLTGISNQPQHF	TGCGCCAGCAGCCTGACAGGGATTAGCAATCAGCCCCAGCATTTT
15	TRBD1	NA	TRBJ1-6	TRBV20-1	CSAREDPGQDRPLHF	TGCAGTGCTAGAGAAGATCCGGGACAGGACCGTCCCCTCCACTTT
14	TRBD2	many	TRBJ2-4	TRBV2	CASFPGTRGDIQYF	TGTGCCAGCTTCCCCGGGACTAGAGGGGACATTCAGTACTTC
12	NA	many	TRBJ2-5	TRBV29-1	CSVEDRGETQYF	TGCAGCGTTGAAGATCGAGGGGAGACCCAGTACTTC
13	TRBD1	NA	TRBJ2-4	TRBV6-5	CASSYGTGNIQYF	TGTGCCAGCAGTTACGGGACAGGAAACATTCAGTACTTC
16	TRBD1	NA	TRBJ1-6	TRBV6-5	CASTSRPQGERSPLHF	TGTGCCAGCACATCACGGCCACAGGGGGAGAGGTCACCCCTCCACTTT
14	NA	NA	TRBJ2-5	TRBV6-5	CASSYGGHQETQYF	TGTGCCAGCAGTTACGGGGGACACCAAGAGACCCAGTACTTC
13	NA	few	TRBJ2-7	TRBV11-2	CASSSGTAYEQYF	TGTGCCAGCAGCTCGGGGACGGCCTACGAGCAGTACTTC
16	TRBD1	many	TRBJ1-1	TRBV5-1	CASSLGVGGPNTEAFF	TGCGCCAGCAGCTTGGGGGTAGGGGGCCCGAACACTGAAGCTTTCTTT
13	NA	many	TRBJ2-5	TRBV11-3	CASSRTIQETQYF	TGTGCCAGCAGCAGGACCATCCAAGAGACCCAGTACTTC
14	NA	NA	TRBJ2-1	TRBV6-6	CASSYGGLVDEQFF	TGTGCCAGCAGTTACGGCGGTCTAGTCGATGAGCAGTTCTTC
13	NA	many	TRBJ2-1	TRBV20-1	CSARVLGGLEQFF	TGCAGTGCTAGAGTTCTTGGTGGCCTTGAGCAGTTCTTC
16	NA	few	TRBJ1-2	TRBV9	CASSVAGGAANYGYTF	TGTGCCAGCAGCGTAGCCGGGGGGGCAGCTAACTATGGCTACACCTTC
11	NA	many	TRBJ1-2	TRBV7-9	CASSLDPSFTF	TGTGCCAGCAGCTTAGATCCGTCCTTCACCTTC
20	TRBD1	many	TRBJ2-3	TRBV24-1	CATSDSATPGGGTGTDTQYF	TGTGCCACCAGTGATTCTGCTACCCCAGGGGGTGGGACGGGCACAGATACGCAGTATTTT
12	NA	many	TRBJ1-1	TRBV30	CAWSGLFTEAFF	TGTGCCTGGAGTGGTCTTTTCACTGAAGCTTTCTTT